The 27 T cell receptor beta chains reported below all come from one sample, sequenced in a study of CXCR3-negative and CXCR3-positive naive CD8 T cells. In preparing the TRB cDNA libraries, 5' RACE with UMI labels was used. After re-calling the 5' RACE reads, TCRdb lists one entry per CDR3 protein, DNA absent. The sample totals over 70,000 distinct CDR3 sequences; its top ten clones hold 0.5% to 0.55%. Study findings and constraints: The TRB CDR3s that CXCR3-positive naive cells carried were more hydrophobic than those of CXCR3-negative naive cells.

No cognate antigen is known for these TCRs. Source material: naive CXCR3+ CD8+ T cells from blood. The sample's subset: CD45RO-CCR7+CD27+CD95- naive CD8+ T cells expressing CXCR3 (TNR3+). The receptors here all came from a human donor in good health. Some clones in this sample may be carry-over from other donors' samples.

The genes are TRBV7-9 and TRBJ2-7; lacking DNA, the TRBD1 call made by TCRdb goes unchecked. CDR1 SEHNR and CDR2 FQNEAQ come from the germline V gene (reference sequence). The CDR3 has 15 residues. This CDR3 reads CASSPAPGTAYEQYF.

This rearrangement joins TRBV20-1 to TRBJ2-3. The CDR3 totals 15 residues. Germline CDR1 DFQATT, CDR2 SNEGSKA (reference sequence). The CDR3 here is CSAPDSTSSTDTQYF.

This sequence joins TRBV29-1 and TRBJ2-7; the D call of TRBD1 rests on TCRdb alone, since no DNA is present to check it. CDR1 and CDR2 (germline): SQVTM, ANQGSEA. The CDR3 consists of 11 residues. CDR3 protein: CSVDLGGEQYF.

This chain joins TRBV5-1 and TRBJ2-1; there is no DNA to check the TCRdb D call of TRBD1. Germline loops: CDR1 SGHRS, CDR2 YFSETQ. The CDR3 consists of 15 residues. CDR3 residues: CASGATSTGNNEQFF.

The J gene is TRBJ2-1, the V gene TRBV10-3; without DNA, the TCRdb call of TRBD1 cannot be checked. The CDR3 covers 15 residues. The germline CDR1 and CDR2 sequences are ENHRY and SYGVKD. CDR3 amino acids: CAVQTGTGYYNEQFF.

This chain uses TRBV5-1 with TRBJ2-1; no DNA is available, so the TRBD1 call from TCRdb remains unchecked. The CDR3 is made up of 14 amino acids. Germline V gene data show CDR1 as SGHRS and CDR2 as YFSETQ. The CDR3: CASSSETGTDEQFF. The variable domain in full, with the rest retrieved from reference TRBV5-1 and TRBJ2-1, is KAGVTQTPRYLIKTRGQQVTLSCSPISGHRSVSWYQQTPGQGLQFLFEYFSETQRNKGNFPGRFSGRQFSNSRSEMNVSTLELGDSALYLCASSSETGTDEQFFGPGTRLTVL.

The rearrangement uses TRBV28 and TRBJ2-5; TCRdb selects TRBD1, and the lack of DNA leaves this call unchecked. CDR1 is MDHEN and CDR2 is SYDVKM in the germline V gene. There are 15 residues in the CDR3. CDR3 region: CASRAGWLGQETQYF.

The genes are TRBV28 and TRBJ2-1. The CDR3 sequence is 14 residues long. From germline, CDR1 is MDHEN and CDR2 SYDVKM. The CDR3 reads CASSRETEYNEQFF.

The V gene is TRBV28, the J gene TRBJ1-4; TCRdb picks TRBD1, but there is no DNA to check that call. Germline loops: CDR1 MDHEN, CDR2 SYDVKM. This CDR3 is 14 amino acids long. This CDR3 is CASNRDLQLEKLFF. Combining the CDR3 with reference TRBV28 and TRBJ1-4 gives the whole variable domain DVKVTQSSRYLVKRTGEKVFLECVQDMDHENMFWYRQDPGLGLRLIYFSYDVKMKEKGDIPEGYSVSREKKERFSLILESASTNQTSMYLCASNRDLQLEKLFFGSGTQLSVL.

The rearrangement joins TRBV29-1 to TRBJ2-5; the D call of TRBD2 rests on TCRdb alone, since no DNA is present to check it. The CDR3 is 12 residues long. The V gene's germline CDR1 is SQVTM and CDR2 ANQGSEA. The CDR3 sequence is CSATTRIETQYF. Full variable domain (rest looked up from reference TRBV29-1 and TRBJ2-5): SAVISQKPSRDICQRGTSLTIQCQVDSQVTMMFWYRQQPGQSLTLIATANQGSEATYESGFVIDKFPISRPNLTFSTLTVSNMSPEDSSIYLCSATTRIETQYFGPGTRLLVL.

V is TRBV20-1 and J is TRBJ1-1. The CDR3 consists of 16 residues. Germline V gene sequence: CDR1 DFQATT, CDR2 SNEGSKA (reference sequence). The chain's CDR3 is CSARDGPGRLWTEAFF.

The chain couples TRBV9 to TRBJ2-5. This CDR3 is built from 13 residues. Germline CDR1 reads SGDLS; CDR2 reads YYNGEE. This CDR3 reads CASSVGTIETQYF.

V and J are TRBV7-9 and TRBJ1-1; TCRdb outputs TRBD1, but without DNA this stays unchecked. Germline CDR1 and CDR2: SEHNR and FQNEAQ (reference sequence). The length of the CDR3 is 15 residues. The CDR3 spells CASSATGQLTLGAFF.

The chain has TRBV13 and TRBJ2-7; the TRBD1 assignment by TCRdb is unverifiable without DNA. CDR3 length: 13 residues. Germline V gene lookup returns CDR1 PRHDT and CDR2 FYEKMQ (reference sequence). The CDR3 protein is CASSLNNRDEQYF.

The chain employs TRBV5-5 and TRBJ1-1; TCRdb's D call, TRBD1, is unchecked because there is no DNA. Germline CDR1 and CDR2: SGHKS and YYEKEE (reference sequence). The CDR3 consists of 13 residues. The CDR3 spells CASRGQGYTEAFF. The whole variable domain, remainder taken from reference TRBV5-5 and TRBJ1-1, is DAGVTQSPTHLIKTRGQQVTLRCSPISGHKSVSWYQQVLGQGPQFIFQYYEKEERGRGNFPDRFSARQFPNYSSELNVNALLLGDSALYLCASRGQGYTEAFFGQGTRLTVV.

The chain joins TRBV5-6 to TRBJ2-1. The germline V gene encodes CDR1 SGHDT and CDR2 YYEEEE. The CDR3 consists of 14 residues. CDR3 in amino acids: CASSSNPTGDLQFF.

V and J are TRBV7-6 and TRBJ2-3; as DNA is missing, the TRBD2 call by TCRdb cannot be tested. The germline CDR1 and CDR2 sequences are SGHVS and FNYEAQ. The CDR3 runs 16 residues. CDR3: CASSLWASGGADTQYF.

The gene calls are TRBV6-1 and TRBJ2-7; TCRdb selects TRBD2, and the lack of DNA leaves this call unchecked. CDR1 is MNHNS, CDR2 SASEGT, per germline. CDR3 size: 12 residues. CDR3 in amino acids: CASTGLVYEQYF.

The V and J genes are TRBV5-1 and TRBJ1-1. The germline CDR1 and CDR2 sequences are SGHRS and YFSETQ. The CDR3 extends over 18 amino acids. The CDR3: CASAKTGPPSLLNTEAFF.

The chain combines TRBV28 with TRBJ2-1; TCRdb picks TRBD1, but there is no DNA to check that call. This CDR3 spans 15 amino acids. Germline-derived CDR1 and CDR2 are MDHEN and SYDVKM. CDR3 region: CASSWGDSSYNEQFF.

CDR3 loop: CASSFPRPLAVTYNEQFF. The V gene is TRBV28, the J gene TRBJ2-1; TCRdb proposes TRBD2, but this gene call is untestable without DNA. The CDR3 runs to 18 residues. CDR1 and CDR2 (germline): MDHEN, SYDVKM. Filled out from reference TRBV28 and TRBJ2-1, the complete variable domain reads DVKVTQSSRYLVKRTGEKVFLECVQDMDHENMFWYRQDPGLGLRLIYFSYDVKMKEKGDIPEGYSVSREKKERFSLILESASTNQTSMYLCASSFPRPLAVTYNEQFFGPGTRLTVL.

This chain joins TRBV7-9 and TRBJ1-1; absent DNA, TCRdb's TRBD1 call cannot be checked. The CDR3 loop spans 16 amino acids. Germline CDR1 and CDR2: SEHNR and FQNEAQ (reference sequence). The chain's CDR3 is CASSLVGGRGDTEAFF. The full variable domain, completed using reference TRBV7-9 and TRBJ1-1, is DTGVSQNPRHKITKRGQNVTFRCDPISEHNRLYWYRQTLGQGPEFLTYFQNEAQLEKSRLLSDRFSAERPKGSFSTLEIQRTEQGDSAMYLCASSLVGGRGDTEAFFGQGTRLTVV.

CDR3 region: CSALWDTGELFF. This chain links TRBV29-1 with TRBJ2-2. Germline values: CDR1 SQVTM, CDR2 ANQGSEA. There are 12 residues in the CDR3.

This chain links TRBV7-2 with TRBJ2-1. The CDR3 loop spans 13 amino acids. Germline loops: CDR1 SGHTA, CDR2 FQGNSA. CDR3 region: CASSLVVYNEQFF.

The CDR3 sequence: CAMLSGGNYEQYF. The chain is built from TRBV2 and TRBJ2-7; no DNA is available, so the TRBD2 call from TCRdb remains unchecked. Germline CDR1 is SNHLY and CDR2 is FYNNEI. The CDR3 has 13 amino acids.

The genes are TRBV5-5 and TRBJ2-1; as DNA is missing, the TRBD2 call by TCRdb cannot be tested. This CDR3 has 13 residues. From germline, CDR1 is SGHKS and CDR2 YYEKEE (reference sequence). This chain's CDR3 is CASALAGGSEQFF.

The rearrangement joins TRBV7-6 to TRBJ2-1; with no DNA, the TCRdb D assignment of TRBD2 cannot be verified. The CDR3 runs to 17 residues. Germline assignment: CDR1 SGHVS and CDR2 FNYEAQ. CDR3 region: CASSFSPRDLTYNEQFF.